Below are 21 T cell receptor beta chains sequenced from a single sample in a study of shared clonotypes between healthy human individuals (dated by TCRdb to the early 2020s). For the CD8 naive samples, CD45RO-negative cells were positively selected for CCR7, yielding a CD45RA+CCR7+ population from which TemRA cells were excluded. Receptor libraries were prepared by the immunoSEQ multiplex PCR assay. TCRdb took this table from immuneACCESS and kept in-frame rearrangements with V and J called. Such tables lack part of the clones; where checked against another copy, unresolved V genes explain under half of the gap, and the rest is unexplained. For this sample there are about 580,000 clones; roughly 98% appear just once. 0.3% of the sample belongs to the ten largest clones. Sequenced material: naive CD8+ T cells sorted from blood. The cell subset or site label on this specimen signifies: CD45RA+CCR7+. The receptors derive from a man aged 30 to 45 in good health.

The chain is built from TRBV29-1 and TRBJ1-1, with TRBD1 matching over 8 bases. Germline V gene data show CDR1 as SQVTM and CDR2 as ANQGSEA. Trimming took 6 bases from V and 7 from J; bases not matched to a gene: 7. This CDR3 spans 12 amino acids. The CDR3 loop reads CSVVGQGYEAFF. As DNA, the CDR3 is TGCAGCGTCGTTGGACAGGGCTATGAAGCTTTCTTT.

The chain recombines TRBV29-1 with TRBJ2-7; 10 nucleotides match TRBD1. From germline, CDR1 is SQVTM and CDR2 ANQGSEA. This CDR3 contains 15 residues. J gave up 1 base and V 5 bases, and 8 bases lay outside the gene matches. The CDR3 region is CSVWSSDRGSYEQYF. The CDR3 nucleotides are TGCAGCGTTTGGAGTTCGGACAGGGGGTCCTACGAGCAGTACTTC.

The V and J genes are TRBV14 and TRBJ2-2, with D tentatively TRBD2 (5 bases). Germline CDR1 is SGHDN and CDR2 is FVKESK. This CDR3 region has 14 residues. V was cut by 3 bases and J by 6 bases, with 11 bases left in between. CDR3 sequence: CASSHPTGSGELFF. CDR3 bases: TGTGCCAGCAGCCACCCTACGGGGTCCGGGGAGCTGTTTTTT.

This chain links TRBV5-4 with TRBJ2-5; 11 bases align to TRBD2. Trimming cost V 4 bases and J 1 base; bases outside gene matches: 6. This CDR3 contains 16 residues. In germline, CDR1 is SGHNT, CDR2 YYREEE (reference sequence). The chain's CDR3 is CASSPSSGRFQETQYF. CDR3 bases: TGTGCCAGCAGCCCCTCTAGCGGGAGGTTCCAAGAGACCCAGTACTTC.

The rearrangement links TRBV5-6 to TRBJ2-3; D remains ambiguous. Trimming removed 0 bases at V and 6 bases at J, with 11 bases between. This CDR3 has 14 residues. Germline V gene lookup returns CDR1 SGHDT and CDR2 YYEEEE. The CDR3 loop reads CASSLVRAGDTQYF. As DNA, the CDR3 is TGTGCCAGCAGCTTGGTTCGGGCCGGGGATACGCAGTATTTT.

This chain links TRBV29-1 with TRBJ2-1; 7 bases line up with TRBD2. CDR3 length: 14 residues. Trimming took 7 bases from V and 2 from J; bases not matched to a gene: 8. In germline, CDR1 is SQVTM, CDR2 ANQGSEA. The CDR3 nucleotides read TGCAGCGGAGCGCGGGCGGGAGCCTACAATGAGCAGTTCTTC. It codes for CSGARAGAYNEQFF.

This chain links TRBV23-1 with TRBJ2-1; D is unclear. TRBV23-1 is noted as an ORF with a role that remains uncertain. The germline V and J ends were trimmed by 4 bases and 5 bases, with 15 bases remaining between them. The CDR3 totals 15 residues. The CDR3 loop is CASSRTRVLDNEQFF. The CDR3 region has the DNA TGCGCCAGCAGTCGTACCCGGGTTCTAGACAATGAGCAGTTCTTC.

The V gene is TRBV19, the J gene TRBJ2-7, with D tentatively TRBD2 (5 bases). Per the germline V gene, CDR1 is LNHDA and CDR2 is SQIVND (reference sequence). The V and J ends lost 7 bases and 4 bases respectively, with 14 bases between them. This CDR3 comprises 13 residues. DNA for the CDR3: TGTGCCAGTACCCCAAAGGGAGTTTACGAGCAGTACTTC. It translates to CASTPKGVYEQYF.

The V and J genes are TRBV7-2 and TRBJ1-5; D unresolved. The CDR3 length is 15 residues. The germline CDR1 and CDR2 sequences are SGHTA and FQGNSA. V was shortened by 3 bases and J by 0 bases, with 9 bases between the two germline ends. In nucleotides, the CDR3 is TGTGCCAGCAGCTTTGATCCCGGTAGCAATCAGCCCCAGCATTTT. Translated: CASSFDPGSNQPQHF.

The CDR3 DNA follows: TGCAGCGCGGATGGGGGGCCAAGCACAGATACGCAGTATTTT. Protein: CSADGGPSTDTQYF. The chain uses TRBV29-1 and TRBJ2-3, with D tentatively TRBD1 or TRBD2 (6 bases each). The CDR3 is made up of 14 amino acids. Trimming shortened V by 7 bases and J by 0 bases, and 14 bases separated the two germline ends. Germline CDR1 SQVTM, CDR2 ANQGSEA.

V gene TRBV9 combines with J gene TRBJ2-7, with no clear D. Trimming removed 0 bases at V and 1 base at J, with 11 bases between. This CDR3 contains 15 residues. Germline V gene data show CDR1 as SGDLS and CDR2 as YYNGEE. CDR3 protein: CASSVDNGDSYEQYF. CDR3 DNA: TGTGCCAGCAGCGTAGACAATGGGGATTCCTACGAGCAGTACTTC.

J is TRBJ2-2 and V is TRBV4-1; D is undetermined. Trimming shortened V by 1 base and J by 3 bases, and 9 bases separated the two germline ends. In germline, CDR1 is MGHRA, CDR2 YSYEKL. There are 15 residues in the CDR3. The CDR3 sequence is CASSQVNDDTGELFF. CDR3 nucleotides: TGCGCCAGCAGCCAAGTAAATGACGACACCGGGGAGCTGTTTTTT.

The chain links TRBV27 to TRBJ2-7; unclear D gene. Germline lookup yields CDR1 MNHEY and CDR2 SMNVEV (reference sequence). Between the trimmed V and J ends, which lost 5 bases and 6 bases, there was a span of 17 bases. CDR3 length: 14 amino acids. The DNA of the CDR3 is TGTGCCAGCAGTCCCCTAGGTCCTGGGGTCGAGCAGTACTTC. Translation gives CASSPLGPGVEQYF.

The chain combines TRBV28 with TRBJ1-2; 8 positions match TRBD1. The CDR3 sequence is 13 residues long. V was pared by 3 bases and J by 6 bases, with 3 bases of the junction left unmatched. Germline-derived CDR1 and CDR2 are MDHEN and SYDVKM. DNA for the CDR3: TGTGCCAGCAGTTTCGACAGGGGCCATGGCTACACCTTC. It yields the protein CASSFDRGHGYTF.

The CDR3: CASRPQDGDTQYF. Written as DNA, the CDR3 is TGTGCCAGCAGACCCCAGGATGGAGATACGCAGTATTTT. The rearrangement joins TRBV28 to TRBJ2-3, with unresolved D. The ends were cut back, 6 bases at V and 5 bases at J, with 12 bases in the middle. Germline-derived CDR1 and CDR2 are MDHEN and SYDVKM. The CDR3 has 13 residues.

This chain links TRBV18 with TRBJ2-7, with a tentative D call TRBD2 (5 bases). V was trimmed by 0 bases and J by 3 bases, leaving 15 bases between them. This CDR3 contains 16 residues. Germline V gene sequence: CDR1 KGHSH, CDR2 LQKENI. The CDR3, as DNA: TGTGCCAGCTCACCACCGAGGGAAACTAGATACTACGAGCAGTACTTC. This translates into CASSPPRETRYYEQYF.

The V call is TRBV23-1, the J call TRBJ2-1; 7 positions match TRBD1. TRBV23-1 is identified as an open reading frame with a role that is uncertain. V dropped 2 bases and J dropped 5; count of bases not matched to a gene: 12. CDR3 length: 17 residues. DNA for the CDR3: TGCGCCAGCAGTCAACTTCCAGGGGGTCGGGTCGACAATGAGCAGTTCTTC. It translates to CASSQLPGGRVDNEQFF.

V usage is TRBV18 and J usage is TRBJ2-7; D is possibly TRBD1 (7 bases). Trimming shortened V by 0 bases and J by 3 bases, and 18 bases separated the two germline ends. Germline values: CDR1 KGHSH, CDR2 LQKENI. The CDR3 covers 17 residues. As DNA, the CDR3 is TGTGCCAGCTCACCACCCTTCGCGGGACAGCGAGACTACGAGCAGTACTTC. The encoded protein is CASSPPFAGQRDYEQYF.

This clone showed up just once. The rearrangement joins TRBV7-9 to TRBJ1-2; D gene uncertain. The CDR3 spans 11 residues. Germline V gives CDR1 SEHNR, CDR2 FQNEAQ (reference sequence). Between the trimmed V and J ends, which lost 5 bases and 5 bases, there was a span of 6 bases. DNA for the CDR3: TGTGCCAGCAGCCCTGGGTATGGCTACACCTTC. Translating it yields CASSPGYGYTF.

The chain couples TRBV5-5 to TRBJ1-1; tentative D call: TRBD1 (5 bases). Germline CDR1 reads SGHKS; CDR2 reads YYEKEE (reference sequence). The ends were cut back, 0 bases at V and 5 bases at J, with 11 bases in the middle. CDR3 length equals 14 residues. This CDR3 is CASSLAGTNTEAFF. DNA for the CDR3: TGTGCCAGCAGCTTGGCCGGGACGAATACTGAAGCTTTCTTT.

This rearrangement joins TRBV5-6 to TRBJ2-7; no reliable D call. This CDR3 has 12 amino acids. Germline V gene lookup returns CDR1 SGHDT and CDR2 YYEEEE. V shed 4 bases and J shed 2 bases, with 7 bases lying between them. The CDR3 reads CASSDKTYEQYF. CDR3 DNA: TGTGCCAGCAGCGACAAGACCTACGAGCAGTACTTC.